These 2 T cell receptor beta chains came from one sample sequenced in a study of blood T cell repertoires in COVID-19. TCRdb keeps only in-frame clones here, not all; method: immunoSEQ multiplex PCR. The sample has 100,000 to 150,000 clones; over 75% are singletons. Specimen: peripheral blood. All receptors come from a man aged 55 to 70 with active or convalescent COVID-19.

This CDR3 is CASSARDRNIQYF. CDR3 bases: TGTGCCAGCAGTGCACGGGACAGGAACATTCAGTACTTC. This chain joins TRBV12-3 or TRBV12-4 and TRBJ2-4, with TRBD1 identical over 8 bases. This CDR3 spans 13 amino acids. After removal of 5 bases from V and 7 bases from J, the junction contained 4 bases not matched to a gene.

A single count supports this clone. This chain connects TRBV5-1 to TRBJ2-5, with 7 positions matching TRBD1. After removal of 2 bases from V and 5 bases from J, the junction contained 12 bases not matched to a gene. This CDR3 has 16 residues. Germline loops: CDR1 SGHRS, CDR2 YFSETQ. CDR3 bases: TGCGCCAGCAGCTTACAACTGACAGGGTTGAGGGAGACCCAGTACTTC. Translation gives CASSLQLTGLRETQYF.